Following are 21 T cell receptor beta chains from one sample sequenced in a study of blood T cell repertoires in COVID-19 (dated by TCRdb to about 2020). The library relied on the immunoSEQ multiplex PCR assay. TCRdb stores this immuneACCESS table with in-frame sequences only. Part of the clones is absent; in the studies checked, under half of the shortfall reflects unresolved V genes, and no reason is known for the rest. This sample comprises about 200,000 clones, around three quarters of them detected only once. In total, the top ten clones hold 4.5% to 7% of the sample. Material: peripheral blood. The receptor source for this set is a woman in her seventies with acute or convalescent COVID-19.

This chain links TRBV28 with TRBJ2-3, with 11 bases that match TRBD2. The V and J ends lost 2 bases and 5 bases, in that order; junction bases with no gene match: 9. CDR1 is MDHEN and CDR2 is SYDVKM in the germline V gene. CDR3 length: 17 amino acids. CDR3 DNA: TGTGCCAGCAGTTTAGGGGTAGCGGGAGGGCCCGGAGATACGCAGTATTTT. It specifies CASSLGVAGGPGDTQYF.

This sequence joins TRBV27 and TRBJ1-5; 7 nucleotides align to TRBD1. The V gene's germline CDR1 is MNHEY and CDR2 SMNVEV (reference sequence). CDR3 size: 14 residues. V gave up 5 bases and J gave up 5 bases; unmatched junction bases: 6. The CDR3 sequence is CASSLTGIHQPQHF. In nucleotides, the CDR3 is TGTGCCAGCAGTCTGACAGGGATCCATCAGCCCCAGCATTTT.

This clone appeared a few times. The chain couples TRBV28 to TRBJ2-2, with TRBD2 matching over 8 bases. There are 16 residues in the CDR3. The junction had 12 bases not matched to a gene; V was cut back by 6 bases and J by 6 bases. In germline, CDR1 is MDHEN, CDR2 SYDVKM. The CDR3 spells CASRRGLADVSGELFF. Here the CDR3 DNA reads TGTGCCAGCAGACGTGGACTAGCCGACGTATCCGGGGAGCTGTTTTTT.

This clone was seen at least ten times. The chain uses TRBV3-1 (or the pseudogene TRBV3-2) and TRBJ1-2; D possibly corresponds to TRBD1 (6 bases). Per germline, CDR1 LGHDT and CDR2 YNNKEL (reference sequence). Trimming took off 4 bases at V and 4 bases at J, with 7 bases between the two ends. The CDR3 consists of 12 residues. The CDR3 loop reads CASSRQAYGYTF. DNA for the CDR3: TGTGCCAGCAGCCGACAGGCCTATGGCTACACCTTC.

In DNA, the CDR3 is TGTGCCAGCGGGAAGGGGGCAGATACGCAGTATTTT. It translates to CASGKGADTQYF. This rearrangement joins TRBV6-5 to TRBJ2-3; TRBD1 is a possible D gene (6 bases). The CDR3 consists of 12 residues. Germline assignment: CDR1 MNHEY and CDR2 SVGAGI. The germline V and J ends were trimmed by 8 bases and 4 bases, with 10 bases remaining between them.

This clone was detected only a few times. The chain uses TRBV30 and TRBJ1-1; D remains unclear. Germline CDR1 and CDR2: GTSNPN and SVGIG (reference sequence). CDR3 length equals 12 residues. The V gene lost 0 bases and the J gene lost 8 bases, with 10 bases spanning the gap. The CDR3 protein is CAWSVEGREAFF. CDR3 coding DNA: TGTGCCTGGAGTGTAGAAGGGAGGGAAGCTTTCTTT.

The V and J genes are TRBV19 and TRBJ2-7; 10 positions match TRBD1. The CDR3 is 16 amino acids. J was trimmed by 5 bases and V by 5 bases; bases with no gene match: 12. The germline gives CDR1 LNHDA, CDR2 SQIVND (reference sequence). The CDR3 sequence is CASSPMTGGALHEQYF. The CDR3 bases are TGTGCCAGTAGTCCGATGACAGGGGGCGCTTTACACGAGCAGTACTTC.

The CDR3 is CSATDRAPYEAFF. Here the CDR3 DNA reads TGCAGCGCCACCGACAGGGCGCCATATGAAGCTTTCTTT. V is TRBV29-1 and J is TRBJ1-1; 7 positions match TRBD1. J lost 7 bases, V lost 7 bases, and 12 bases had no gene match. CDR1 is SQVTM and CDR2 is ANQGSEA in the germline V gene. The CDR3 sequence is 13 residues long.

V and J are TRBV6-5 and TRBJ1-1; 8 bases agree with TRBD1. The trim removed 6 bases at V and 4 bases at J, leaving 4 bases unmatched. This CDR3 has 13 residues. Germline assignment: CDR1 MNHEY and CDR2 SVGAGI. CDR3 loop: CASRGQGSTEAFF. The CDR3 DNA reads as TGTGCCAGCAGAGGACAGGGTTCCACTGAAGCTTTCTTT.

The chain joins TRBV3-1 (or the pseudogene TRBV3-2) to TRBJ1-5; D possibly corresponds to TRBD1 (5 bases). Germline values: CDR1 LGHDT, CDR2 YNNKEL (reference sequence). V lost 0 bases to trimming and J lost 5 bases, with 8 bases between them. CDR3 length: 14 amino acids. CDR3 coding DNA: TGTGCCAGCAGCCAAGATGACAGAGATCAGCCCCAGCATTTT. Translation: CASSQDDRDQPQHF.

This clone has only a few counts. The rearrangement joins TRBV7-8 to TRBJ2-3; D may be TRBD2 (6 bases). The CDR3 contains 18 residues. Germline V gene sequence: CDR1 SGHVS, CDR2 FQNEAQ. Trimming took 1 base from V and 2 from J, leaving 19 bases between them. CDR3: CASSLDFLVAGNTDTQYF. The CDR3 bases are TGTGCCAGCAGCTTAGATTTTTTGGTGGCGGGAAACACAGATACGCAGTATTTT. The full variable domain, with the rest looked up from reference TRBV7-8 and TRBJ2-3, is GAGVSQSPRYKVAKRGQDVALRCDPISGHVSLFWYQQALGQGPEFLTYFQNEAQLDKSGLPSDRFFAERPEGSVSTLKIQRTQQEDSAVYLCASSLDFLVAGNTDTQYFGPGTRLTVL.

CDR3 protein: CASSEFRGGAGFSNQPQHF. For the CDR3, the DNA is TGTGCCAGCAGTGAATTTAGGGGTGGGGCAGGGTTTAGCAATCAGCCCCAGCATTTT. This chain connects TRBV6-1 to TRBJ1-5; D is perhaps TRBD1 (5 bases). The CDR3 extends over 19 amino acids. CDR1 and CDR2 (germline): MNHNS, SASEGT. The V gene lost 2 bases and the J gene lost 0 bases, with 20 bases spanning the gap.

The CDR3 spells CASSLYGSGSNSYEQYF. Written as DNA, the CDR3 is TGTGCCAGCAGTTTATATGGTAGCGGGAGTAACTCCTACGAGCAGTACTTC. The chain joins TRBV27 to TRBJ2-7; TRBD2 matches 9 bases. V lost 1 base, J lost 0 bases, and 7 bases stayed unmatched. The germline CDR1 and CDR2 sequences are MNHEY and SMNVEV (reference sequence). The CDR3 sequence is 17 residues long.

The count of this clone is one. The rearrangement joins TRBV11-2 to TRBJ1-1; D uncertain. Trimming removed 1 base from V and 10 bases from J, with 10 bases in between. CDR1 and CDR2 from the germline V gene are SGHAT and FQNNGV. The length of the CDR3 is 12 residues. CDR3 DNA: TGTGCCAGCAGCTTAGGCGTCGGGTCAGCTTTCTTT. Translated, it gives CASSLGVGSAFF.

This rearrangement joins TRBV10-3 to TRBJ1-2, with D perhaps matching TRBD1 (5 bases). This CDR3 region has 14 residues. V was pared by 4 bases and J by 0 bases, with 9 bases between. Per germline, CDR1 ENHRY and CDR2 SYGVKD. In DNA, the CDR3 is TGTGCCATCAGTGGGTTGACAGCTAACTATGGCTACACCTTC. It codes for CAISGLTANYGYTF.

This chain's CDR3 is CAISPSRENEQFF. The CDR3 DNA reads TGTGCCATCAGCCCCAGTCGGGAAAATGAGCAGTTCTTC. This chain connects TRBV10-3 to TRBJ2-1; D is possibly TRBD2 (5 bases). Germline V CDR1 and CDR2: ENHRY, SYGVKD. The CDR3 runs to 13 residues. The V gene lost 6 bases and the J gene lost 7 bases, with 13 bases spanning the gap.

The chain has TRBV18 and TRBJ2-5, with 9 positions matching TRBD1. The CDR3 is made up of 15 amino acids. V gave up 2 bases and J gave up 3 bases; unmatched junction bases: 4. Germline-derived CDR1 and CDR2 are KGHSH and LQKENI. CDR3 amino acids: CASSPSRDREETQYF. In nucleotides, the CDR3 is TGTGCCAGCTCACCATCCAGGGACAGGGAAGAGACCCAGTACTTC.

The chain is built from TRBV19 and TRBJ1-1; D may be TRBD1 (5 bases). CDR1 LNHDA and CDR2 SQIVND come from the germline V gene (reference sequence). This CDR3 region has 16 residues. The ends were cut back, 3 bases at V and 1 base at J, with 15 bases in the middle. The CDR3: CASSILGPQGNTEAFF. The CDR3 DNA follows: TGTGCCAGTAGTATCCTCGGACCTCAGGGGAACACTGAAGCTTTCTTT.

The CDR3 sequence: CASSTGLAGGKVYNEQFF. The CDR3, as DNA: TGCGCCAGCAGCACGGGACTAGCGGGAGGGAAAGTCTACAATGAGCAGTTCTTC. This chain links TRBV5-1 with TRBJ2-1, with 16 bases lining up with TRBD2. Germline assignment: CDR1 SGHRS and CDR2 YFSETQ. CDR3 length: 18 residues. The ends lost 4 bases at V and 3 bases at J; junction bases unmatched: 7.

This clone showed up just once. The rearrangement uses TRBV29-1 and TRBJ2-5, with 8 bases aligning to TRBD1. With 3 bases clipped from V and 7 bases from J, the junction kept 10 bases outside the gene matches. In germline, CDR1 is SQVTM, CDR2 ANQGSEA. This CDR3 region has 14 residues. For the CDR3, the DNA is TGCAGCGTTGATTCGCCAGGGGGCGTAGGGACCCAGTACTTC. It codes for CSVDSPGGVGTQYF.

The V call is TRBV7-8, the J call TRBJ2-7; 8 bases match TRBD1. The CDR3 totals 15 residues. Trimming cost V 2 bases and J 6 bases; bases outside gene matches: 9. Germline CDR1 SGHVS, CDR2 FQNEAQ. CDR3 protein: CASSLTQGAAAEQYF. The CDR3 nucleotides are TGTGCCAGCAGCTTAACGCAGGGGGCAGCAGCCGAGCAGTACTTC.